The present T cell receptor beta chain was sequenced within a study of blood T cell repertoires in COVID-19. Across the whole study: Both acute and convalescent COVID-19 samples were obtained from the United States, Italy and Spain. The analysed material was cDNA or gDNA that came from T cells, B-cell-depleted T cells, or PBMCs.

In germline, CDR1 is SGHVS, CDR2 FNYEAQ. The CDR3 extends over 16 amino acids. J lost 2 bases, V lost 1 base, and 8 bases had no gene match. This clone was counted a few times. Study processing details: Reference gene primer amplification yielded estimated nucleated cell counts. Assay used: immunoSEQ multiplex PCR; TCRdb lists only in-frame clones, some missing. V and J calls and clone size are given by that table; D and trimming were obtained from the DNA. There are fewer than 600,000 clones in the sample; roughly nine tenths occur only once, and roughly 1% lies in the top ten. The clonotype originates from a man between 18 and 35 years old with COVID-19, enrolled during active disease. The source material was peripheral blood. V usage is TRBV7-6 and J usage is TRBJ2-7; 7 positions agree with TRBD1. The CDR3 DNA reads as TGTGCCAGCAGCTTAGGTTTTAGTACAGGGGCCTACGAGCAGTACTTC. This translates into CASSLGFSTGAYEQYF.